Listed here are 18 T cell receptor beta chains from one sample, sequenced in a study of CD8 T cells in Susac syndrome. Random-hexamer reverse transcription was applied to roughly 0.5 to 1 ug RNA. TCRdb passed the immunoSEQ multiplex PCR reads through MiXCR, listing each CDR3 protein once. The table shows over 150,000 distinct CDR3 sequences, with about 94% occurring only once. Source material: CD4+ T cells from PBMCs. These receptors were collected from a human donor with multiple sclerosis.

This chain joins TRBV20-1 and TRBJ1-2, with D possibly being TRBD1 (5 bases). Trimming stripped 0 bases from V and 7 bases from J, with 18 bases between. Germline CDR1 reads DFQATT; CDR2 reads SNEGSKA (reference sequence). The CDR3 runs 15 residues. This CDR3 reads CSARDSKGQSIGYTF. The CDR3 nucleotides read TGCAGTGCTAGAGATTCTAAGGGGCAAAGCATTGGCTACACCTTC.

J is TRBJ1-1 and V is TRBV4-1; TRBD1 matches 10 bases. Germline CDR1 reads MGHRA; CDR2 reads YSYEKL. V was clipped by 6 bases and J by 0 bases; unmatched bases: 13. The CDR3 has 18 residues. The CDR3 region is CASRTQDRGLIVNTEAFF. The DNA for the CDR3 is TGCGCCAGCAGAACTCAGGACAGGGGGTTGATCGTGAACACTGAAGCTTTCTTT.

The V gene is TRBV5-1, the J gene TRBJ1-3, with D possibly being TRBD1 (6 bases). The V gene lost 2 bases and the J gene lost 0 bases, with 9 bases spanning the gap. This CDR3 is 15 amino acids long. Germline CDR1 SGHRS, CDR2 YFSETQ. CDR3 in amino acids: CASSFQGNSGNTIYF. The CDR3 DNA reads TGCGCCAGCAGCTTTCAGGGGAACTCTGGAAACACCATATATTTT.

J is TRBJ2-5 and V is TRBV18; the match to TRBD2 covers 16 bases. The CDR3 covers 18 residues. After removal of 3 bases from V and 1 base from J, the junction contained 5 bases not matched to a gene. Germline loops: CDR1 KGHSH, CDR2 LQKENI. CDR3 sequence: CASSPGLAGGPSQETQYF. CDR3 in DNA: TGTGCCAGCTCACCGGGACTAGCGGGAGGGCCTTCCCAAGAGACCCAGTACTTC.

CDR3 protein: CASSPRGGSYEQYF. CDR3 DNA: TGTGCCAGCAGTCCGCGCGGCGGCTCCTACGAGCAGTACTTC. The chain combines TRBV12-3 or TRBV12-4 with TRBJ2-7; D uncertain. The germline V and J ends were trimmed by 5 bases and 0 bases, with 11 bases remaining between them. This CDR3 region has 14 residues.

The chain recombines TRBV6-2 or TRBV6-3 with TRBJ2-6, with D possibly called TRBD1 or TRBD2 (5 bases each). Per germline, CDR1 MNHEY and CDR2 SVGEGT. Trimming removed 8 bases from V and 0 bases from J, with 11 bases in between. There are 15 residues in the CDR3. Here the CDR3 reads CASGDGLSGANVLTF. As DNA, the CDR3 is TGTGCCAGCGGGGACGGACTCTCTGGGGCCAACGTCCTGACTTTC.

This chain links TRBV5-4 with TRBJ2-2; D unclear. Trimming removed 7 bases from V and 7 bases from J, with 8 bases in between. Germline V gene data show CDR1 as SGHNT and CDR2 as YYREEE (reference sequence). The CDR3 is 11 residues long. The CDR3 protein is CASGRSGELFF. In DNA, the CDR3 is TGTGCCAGCGGCCGAAGCGGGGAGCTGTTTTTT.

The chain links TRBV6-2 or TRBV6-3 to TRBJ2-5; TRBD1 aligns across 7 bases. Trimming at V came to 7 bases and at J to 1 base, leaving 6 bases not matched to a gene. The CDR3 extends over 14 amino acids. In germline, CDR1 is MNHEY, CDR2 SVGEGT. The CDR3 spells CASTITGVQETQYF. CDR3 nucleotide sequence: TGTGCCAGCACCATCACAGGGGTCCAAGAGACCCAGTACTTC.

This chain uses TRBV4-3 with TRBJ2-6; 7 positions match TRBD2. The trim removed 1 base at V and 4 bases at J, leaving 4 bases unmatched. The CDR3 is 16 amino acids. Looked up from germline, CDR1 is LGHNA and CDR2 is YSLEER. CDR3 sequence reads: CASSQAGGLGANVLTF. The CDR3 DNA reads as TGCGCCAGCAGCCAAGCGGGGGGACTAGGGGCCAACGTCCTGACTTTC.

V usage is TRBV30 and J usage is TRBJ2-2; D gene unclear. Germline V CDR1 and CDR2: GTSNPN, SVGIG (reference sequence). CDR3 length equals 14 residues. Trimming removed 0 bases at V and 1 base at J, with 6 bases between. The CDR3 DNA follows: TGTGCCTGGAGTGTAAGCCAGAACACCGGGGAGCTGTTTTTT. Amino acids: CAWSVSQNTGELFF.

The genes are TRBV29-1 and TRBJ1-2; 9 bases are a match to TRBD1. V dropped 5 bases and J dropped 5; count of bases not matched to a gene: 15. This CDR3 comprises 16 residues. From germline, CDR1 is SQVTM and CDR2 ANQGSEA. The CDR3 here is CSVPRGAAGTGYGYTF. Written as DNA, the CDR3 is TGCAGCGTTCCCAGGGGAGCAGCGGGGACAGGGTATGGCTACACCTTC. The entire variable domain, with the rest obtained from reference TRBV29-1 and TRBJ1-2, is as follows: SAVISQKPSRDICQRGTSLTIQCQVDSQVTMMFWYRQQPGQSLTLIATANQGSEATYESGFVIDKFPISRPNLTFSTLTVSNMSPEDSSIYLCSVPRGAAGTGYGYTFGSGTRLTVV.

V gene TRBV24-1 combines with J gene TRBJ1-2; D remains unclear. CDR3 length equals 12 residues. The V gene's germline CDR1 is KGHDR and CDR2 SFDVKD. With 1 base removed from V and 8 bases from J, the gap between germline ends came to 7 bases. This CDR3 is CATSDFYTGYTF. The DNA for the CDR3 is TGTGCCACCAGTGATTTTTACACGGGCTACACCTTC.

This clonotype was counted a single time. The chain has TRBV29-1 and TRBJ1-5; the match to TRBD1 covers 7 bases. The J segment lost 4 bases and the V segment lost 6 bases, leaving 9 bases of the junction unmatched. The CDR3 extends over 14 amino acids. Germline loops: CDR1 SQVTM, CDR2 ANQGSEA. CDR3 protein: CSVKTGVGNQPQHF. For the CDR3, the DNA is TGCAGCGTCAAAACAGGGGTAGGGAATCAGCCCCAGCATTTT.

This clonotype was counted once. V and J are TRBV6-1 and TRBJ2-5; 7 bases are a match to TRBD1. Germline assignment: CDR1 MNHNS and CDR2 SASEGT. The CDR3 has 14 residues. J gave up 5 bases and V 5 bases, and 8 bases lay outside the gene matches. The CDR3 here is CASSRQGPPETQYF. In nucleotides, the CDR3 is TGTGCCAGCAGTCGACAGGGACCCCCTGAGACCCAGTACTTC.

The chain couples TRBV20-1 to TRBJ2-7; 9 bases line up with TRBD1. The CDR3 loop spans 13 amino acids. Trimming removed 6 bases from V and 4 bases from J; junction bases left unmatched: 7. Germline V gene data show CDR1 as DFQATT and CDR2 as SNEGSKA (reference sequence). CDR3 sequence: CSATTGTGYEQYF. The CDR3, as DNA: TGCAGTGCCACCACCGGGACAGGGTACGAGCAGTACTTC.

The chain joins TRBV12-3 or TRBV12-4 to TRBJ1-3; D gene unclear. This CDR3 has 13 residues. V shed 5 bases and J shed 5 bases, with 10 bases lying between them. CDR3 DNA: TGTGCCAGCAGTACGAGGAGGCGAAACACCATATATTTT. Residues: CASSTRRRNTIYF.

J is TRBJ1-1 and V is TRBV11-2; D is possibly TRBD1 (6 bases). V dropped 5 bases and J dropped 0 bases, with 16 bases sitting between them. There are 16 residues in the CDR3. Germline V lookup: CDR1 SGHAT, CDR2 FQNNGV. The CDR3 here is CASSLRPGALNTEAFF. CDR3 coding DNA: TGTGCCAGCAGCCTACGGCCAGGGGCACTGAACACTGAAGCTTTCTTT.

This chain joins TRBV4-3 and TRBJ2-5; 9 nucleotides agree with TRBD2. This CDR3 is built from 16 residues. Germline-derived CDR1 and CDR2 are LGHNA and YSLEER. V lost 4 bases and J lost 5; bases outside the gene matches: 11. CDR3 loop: CASSRSSGSGIETQYF. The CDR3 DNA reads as TGCGCCAGCAGCCGAAGTAGCGGGAGTGGTATCGAGACCCAGTACTTC.